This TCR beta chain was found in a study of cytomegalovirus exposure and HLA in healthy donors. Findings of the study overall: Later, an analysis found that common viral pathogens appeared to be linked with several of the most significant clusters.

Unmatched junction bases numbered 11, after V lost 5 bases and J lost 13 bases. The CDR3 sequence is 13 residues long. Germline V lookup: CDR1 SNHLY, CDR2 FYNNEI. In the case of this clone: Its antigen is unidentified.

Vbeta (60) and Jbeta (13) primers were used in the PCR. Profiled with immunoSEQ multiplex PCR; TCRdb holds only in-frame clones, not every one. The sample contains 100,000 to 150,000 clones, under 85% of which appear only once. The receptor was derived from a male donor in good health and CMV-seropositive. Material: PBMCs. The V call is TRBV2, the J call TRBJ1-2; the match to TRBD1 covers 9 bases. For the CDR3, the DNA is TGTGCCAGCAGTTCCCGGGACAGGGAAATTTCCACCTTC. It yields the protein CASSSRDREISTF. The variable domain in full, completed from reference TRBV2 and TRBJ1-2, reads EPEVTQTPSHQVTQMGQEVILRCVPISNHLYFYWYRQILGQKVEFLVSFYNNEISEKSEIFDDQFSVERPDGSNFTLKIRSTKLEDSAMYFCASSSRDREISTFGSGTRLTVV.